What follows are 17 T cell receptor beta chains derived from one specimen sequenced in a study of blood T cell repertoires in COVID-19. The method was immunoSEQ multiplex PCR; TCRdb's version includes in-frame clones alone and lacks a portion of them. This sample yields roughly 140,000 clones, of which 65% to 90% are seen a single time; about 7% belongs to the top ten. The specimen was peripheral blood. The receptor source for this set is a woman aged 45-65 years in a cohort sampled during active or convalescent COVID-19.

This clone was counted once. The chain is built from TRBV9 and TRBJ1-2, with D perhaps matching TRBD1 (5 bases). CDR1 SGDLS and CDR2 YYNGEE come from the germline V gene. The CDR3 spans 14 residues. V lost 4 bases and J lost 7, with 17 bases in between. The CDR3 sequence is CASSLDTGRGGYTF. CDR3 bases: TGTGCCAGCAGCTTGGACACGGGTAGAGGTGGCTACACCTTC.

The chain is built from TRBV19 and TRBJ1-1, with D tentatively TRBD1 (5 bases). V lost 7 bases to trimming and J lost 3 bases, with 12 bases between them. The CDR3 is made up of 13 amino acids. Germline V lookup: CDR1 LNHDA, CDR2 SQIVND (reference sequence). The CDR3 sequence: CASTLTADTEAFF. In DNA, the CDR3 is TGTGCCAGTACCTTGACAGCCGACACTGAAGCTTTCTTT. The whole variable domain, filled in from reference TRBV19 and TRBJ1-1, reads DGGITQSPKYLFRKEGQNVTLSCEQNLNHDAMYWYRQDPGQGLRLIYYSQIVNDFQKGDIAEGYSVSREKKESFPLTVTSAQKNPTAFYLCASTLTADTEAFFGQGTRLTVV.

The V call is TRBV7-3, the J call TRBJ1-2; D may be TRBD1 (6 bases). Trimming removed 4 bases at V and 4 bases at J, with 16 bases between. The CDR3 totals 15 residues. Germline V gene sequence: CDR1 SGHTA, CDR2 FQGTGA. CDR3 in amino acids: CASSSGDRYLYGYTF. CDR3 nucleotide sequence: TGTGCCAGCAGCTCCGGCGACAGGTACCTCTATGGCTACACCTTC.

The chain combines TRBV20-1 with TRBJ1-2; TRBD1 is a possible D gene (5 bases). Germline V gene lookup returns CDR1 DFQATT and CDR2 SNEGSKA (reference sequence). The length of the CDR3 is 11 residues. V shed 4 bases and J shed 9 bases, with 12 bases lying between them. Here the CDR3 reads CSAINQGSYTF. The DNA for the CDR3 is TGCAGTGCTATAAATCAGGGAAGCTACACCTTC.

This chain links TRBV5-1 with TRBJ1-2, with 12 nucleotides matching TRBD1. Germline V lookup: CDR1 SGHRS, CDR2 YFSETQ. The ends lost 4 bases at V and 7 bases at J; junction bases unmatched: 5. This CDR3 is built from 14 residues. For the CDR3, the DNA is TGCGCCAGCAGCCAAGGGACAGGGGGCTTTGGCTACACCTTC. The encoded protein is CASSQGTGGFGYTF.

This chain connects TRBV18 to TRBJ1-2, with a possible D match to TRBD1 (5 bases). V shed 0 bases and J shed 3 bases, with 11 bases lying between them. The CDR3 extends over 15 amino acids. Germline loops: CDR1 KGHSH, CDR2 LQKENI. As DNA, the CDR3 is TGTGCCAGCTCACCACCATCACAGGCCGACTATGGCTACACCTTC. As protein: CASSPPSQADYGYTF.

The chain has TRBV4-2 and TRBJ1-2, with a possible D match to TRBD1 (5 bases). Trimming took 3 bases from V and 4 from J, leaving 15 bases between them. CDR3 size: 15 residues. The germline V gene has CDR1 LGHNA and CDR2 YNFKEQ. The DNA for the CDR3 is TGTGCCAGCAGCCAGAGCCCAACAGGATTCTATGGCTACACCTTC. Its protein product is CASSQSPTGFYGYTF.

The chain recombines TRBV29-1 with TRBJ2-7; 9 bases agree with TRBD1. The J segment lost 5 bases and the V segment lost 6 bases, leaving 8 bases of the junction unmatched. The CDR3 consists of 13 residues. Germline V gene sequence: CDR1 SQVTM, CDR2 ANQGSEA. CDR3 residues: CSVRDREGDEQYF. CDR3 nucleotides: TGCAGCGTAAGGGACAGGGAGGGAGACGAGCAGTACTTC.

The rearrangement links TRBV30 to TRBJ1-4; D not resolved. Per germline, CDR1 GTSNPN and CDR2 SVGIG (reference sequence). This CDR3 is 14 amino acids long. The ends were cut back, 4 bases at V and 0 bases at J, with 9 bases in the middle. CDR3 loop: CAWNRGATNEKLFF. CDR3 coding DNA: TGTGCCTGGAACCGCGGAGCAACTAATGAAAAACTGTTTTTT.

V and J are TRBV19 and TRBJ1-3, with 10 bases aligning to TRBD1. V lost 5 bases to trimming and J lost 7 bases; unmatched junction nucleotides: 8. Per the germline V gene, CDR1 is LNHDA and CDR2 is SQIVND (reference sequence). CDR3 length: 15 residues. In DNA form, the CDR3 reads TGTGCCAGTAGTCTTATTCCGGGACAGGGGAACACCATATATTTT. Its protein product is CASSLIPGQGNTIYF.

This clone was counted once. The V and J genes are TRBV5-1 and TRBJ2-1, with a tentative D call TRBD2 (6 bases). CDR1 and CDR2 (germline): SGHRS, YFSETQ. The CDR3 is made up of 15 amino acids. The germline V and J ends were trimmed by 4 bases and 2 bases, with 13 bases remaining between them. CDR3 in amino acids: CASSRGGRPYNEQFF. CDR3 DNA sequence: TGCGCCAGCAGCAGGGGAGGACGTCCCTACAATGAGCAGTTCTTC.

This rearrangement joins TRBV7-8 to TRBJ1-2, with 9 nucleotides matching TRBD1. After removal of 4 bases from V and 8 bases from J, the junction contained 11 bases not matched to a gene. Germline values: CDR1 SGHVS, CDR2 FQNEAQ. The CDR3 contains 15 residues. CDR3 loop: CASSSYKQGARGYTF. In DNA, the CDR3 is TGTGCCAGCAGCTCATATAAACAGGGGGCGCGAGGCTACACCTTC.

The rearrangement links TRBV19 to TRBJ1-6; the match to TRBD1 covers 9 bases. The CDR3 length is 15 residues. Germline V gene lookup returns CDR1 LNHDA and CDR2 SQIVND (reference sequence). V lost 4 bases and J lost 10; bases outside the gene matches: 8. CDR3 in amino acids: CASSTLQGAYSPLHF. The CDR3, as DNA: TGTGCCAGTAGTACCCTACAGGGGGCATACTCACCCCTCCACTTT.

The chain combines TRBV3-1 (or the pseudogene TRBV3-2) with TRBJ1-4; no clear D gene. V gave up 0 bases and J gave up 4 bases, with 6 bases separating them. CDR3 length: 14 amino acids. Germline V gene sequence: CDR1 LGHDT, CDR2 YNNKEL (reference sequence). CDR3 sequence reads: CASSQDRYNEKLFF. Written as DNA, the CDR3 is TGTGCCAGCAGCCAAGACAGGTATAATGAAAAACTGTTTTTT.

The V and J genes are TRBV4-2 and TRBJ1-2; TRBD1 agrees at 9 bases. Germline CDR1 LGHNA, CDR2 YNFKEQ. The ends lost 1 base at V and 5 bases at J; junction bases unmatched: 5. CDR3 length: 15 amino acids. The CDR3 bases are TGTGCCAGCAGCCAAGTAACGGGACAGGGATATGGCTACACCTTC. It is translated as CASSQVTGQGYGYTF.

CDR3 amino acids: CASSPRTTTSSLNYGYTF. CDR3 coding DNA: TGTGCCAGCTCACCAAGGACAACCACTTCGTCACTTAACTATGGCTACACCTTC. This chain connects TRBV18 to TRBJ1-2; D is possibly TRBD1 (5 bases). Trimming cost V 2 bases and J 1 base, with 20 bases left between them. This CDR3 comprises 18 residues. Per the germline V gene, CDR1 is KGHSH and CDR2 is LQKENI.

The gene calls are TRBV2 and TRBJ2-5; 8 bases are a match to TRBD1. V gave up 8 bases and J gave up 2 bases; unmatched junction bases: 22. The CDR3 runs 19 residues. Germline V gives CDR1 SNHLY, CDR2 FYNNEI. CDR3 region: CASCPLLSLTGAGQETQYF. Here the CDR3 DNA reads TGTGCCAGCTGCCCCCTCCTTAGTTTGACAGGGGCTGGGCAAGAGACCCAGTACTTC.